Listed below are T cell receptor beta chains from one sample, sequenced in a study of blood T cell repertoires in COVID-19. Libraries were prepared by immunoSEQ multiplex PCR; TCRdb keeps only in-frame clonotypes and omits some of them. The sample holds about 250,000 clones, just under 85% seen once. Material for sequencing was peripheral blood. Receptor source: a man between 50 and 59 years old with acute or convalescent COVID-19. CDR3s include the opening cysteine and the closing phenylalanine or tryptophan.

V gene,CDR3 length,J gene,CDR3 protein
TRBV9,14,TRBJ1-6,CASSPGVKHSPLHF
TRBV12-5,13,TRBJ1-5,CASGFGGYQPQHF
TRBV5-5,18,TRBJ2-6,CASSLLASTNSGANVLTF
TRBV30,16,TRBJ2-7,CAWSVRRGGTSYEQYF
TRBV10-1,12,TRBJ2-2,CASSPSSGELFF
TRBV7-8,14,TRBJ2-7,CASRSRQGDYEQYF
TRBV6-5,15,TRBJ1-5,CASSYSYRGLGPQHF
TRBV2,16,TRBJ1-1,CASRIPGTGADTEAFF
TRBV19,14,TRBJ1-2,CASRFWQGAGGYTF
TRBV11-3,14,TRBJ2-1,CAWSAGGPYNEQFF
TRBV5-6,16,TRBJ2-1,CASRVGDGSGFSEQFF
TRBV11-2,15,TRBJ2-6,CASSLDSSGANVLTF
TRBV3-1/TRBV3-2,14,TRBJ2-7,CASSRLALSYEQYF
TRBV2,13,TRBJ1-6,CASSGELNPPLHF
TRBV3-1/TRBV3-2,15,TRBJ2-5,CASSQVTQGKETQYF
TRBV19,13,TRBJ1-5,CASRPQTNQPQHF
TRBV27,14,TRBJ2-3,CASSLSSSTDTQYF
TRBV7-9,14,TRBJ2-1,CASSLTTDGDEQFF
TRBV27,17,TRBJ2-3,CASSHPSASGRVDTQYF
TRBV5-1,17,TRBJ1-1,CASSLVAGGAPDTEAFF
TRBV6-5,15,TRBJ1-1,CASSPLDSLNTEAFF
TRBV6-1,16,TRBJ1-1,CASSEYMEGAGTEAFF
TRBV18,17,TRBJ1-5,CASSPVKGGGSNQPQHF
TRBV2,12,TRBJ1-1,CASRKQEYEAFF
TRBV7-8,15,TRBJ1-6,CASTPERGNNSPLHF
TRBV10-3,12,TRBJ1-2,CAISARDFDYTF
TRBV7-3,15,TRBJ2-7,CASSLDAGQAYEQYF
TRBV6-5,14,TRBJ2-5,CASSYSAGQETQYF
TRBV5-1,13,TRBJ1-1,CASSLLMNTEAFF
TRBV6-5,12,TRBJ2-5,CASSRRQETQYF
TRBV5-6,15,TRBJ1-2,CASSWRTGGDYGYTF
TRBV2,15,TRBJ1-6,CASRVQGLDNSPLHF
TRBV28,16,TRBJ1-5,CASSLLGGLLNQPQHF
TRBV5-6,16,TRBJ2-5,CASSFRTSGIQETQYF
TRBV27,18,TRBJ2-7,CASSLFVTGVPPSYEQYF
TRBV6-5,14,TRBJ1-2,CASSHPHSNYGYTF
TRBV9,15,TRBJ2-1,CASSVRDFSYNEQFF
TRBV6-5,12,TRBJ1-1,CASRTITAEAFF
TRBV18,14,TRBJ2-1,CASSPPPGGNEQFF